The rows below give T cell receptor beta chains drawn from one sample of a study of blood T cell repertoires in COVID-19. Sequenced by immunoSEQ multiplex PCR; TCRdb stores in-frame clones only, minus some. The sample consists of around 94,000 clones, 85% of them appearing once. Source material: peripheral blood. The origin of the receptors is a man between 45 and 60 years old with acute or convalescent COVID-19. The CDR3 runs from the conserved cysteine through the conserved F or W. Fields, in order: D gene, clone size, J gene, V gene, CDR3 protein, CDR3 DNA. The D gene is left open where the match is weak. Clone size appears in some rows only: once, few, many, or a class for an expanded clone.

D: -; size: -; J: TRBJ1-6; V: TRBV18; CDR3: CASSPPGRDGTPLHF; DNA: TGTGCCAGCTCACCACCGGGCAGGGATGGGACACCCCTCCACTTT
D: -; size: -; J: TRBJ1-2; V: TRBV19; CDR3: CASSIPQGPNYGYTF; DNA: TGTGCCAGTAGTATCCCTCAGGGGCCTAACTATGGCTACACCTTC
D: -; size: -; J: TRBJ2-7; V: TRBV28; CDR3: CASSFSLAGTSYEQYF; DNA: TGTGCCAGCAGTTTTAGTCTTGCGGGTACCTCCTACGAGCAGTACTTC
D: -; size: -; J: TRBJ2-5; V: TRBV7-2; CDR3: CASSLALSGSGETQYF; DNA: TGTGCCAGCAGCTTAGCGCTTTCGGGGTCCGGAGAGACCCAGTACTTC
D: -; size: -; J: TRBJ1-2; V: TRBV24-1; CDR3: CATSDAGDYGYTF; DNA: TGTGCCACCAGTGATGCGGGGGACTATGGCTACACCTTC
D: -; size: -; J: TRBJ1-3; V: TRBV25-1; CDR3: CASSEFVGNTIYF; DNA: TGTGCCAGCAGTGAATTCGTTGGAAACACCATATATTTT
D: -; size: few; J: TRBJ2-6; V: TRBV7-9; CDR3: CASSPGHSGANVLTF; DNA: TGTGCCAGCAGCCCAGGACACTCTGGGGCCAACGTCCTGACTTTC
D: TRBD2; size: -; J: TRBJ2-5; V: TRBV4-3; CDR3: CASSQGLAGGQAQYF; DNA: TGCGCCAGCAGCCAAGGACTAGCGGGGGGGCAGGCCCAGTACTTC
D: TRBD2; size: -; J: TRBJ2-3; V: TRBV30; CDR3: CAWSGSGGAPSTQYF; DNA: TGTGCCTGGAGCGGTAGCGGGGGGGCCCCTAGTACGCAGTATTTT
D: -; size: -; J: TRBJ1-1; V: TRBV19; CDR3: CASDGWDTPSGAFF; DNA: TGTGCCAGCGATGGGTGGGACACCCCAAGTGGAGCTTTCTTT
D: TRBD2; size: -; J: TRBJ2-5; V: TRBV18; CDR3: CASSPPVAGGIQETQYF; DNA: TGTGCCAGCTCACCACCAGTCGCGGGGGGAATCCAAGAGACCCAGTACTTC
D: -; size: -; J: TRBJ2-1; V: TRBV5-1; CDR3: CATSPYNEQFF; DNA: TGCGCCACCTCCCCCTACAATGAGCAGTTCTTC
D: TRBD1; size: -; J: TRBJ1-2; V: TRBV5-4; CDR3: CASSLGGASGGGYGYTF; DNA: TGTGCCAGCAGCTTGGGTGGGGCCTCAGGGGGCGGCTATGGCTACACCTTC
D: -; size: -; J: TRBJ2-7; V: TRBV1; CDR3: CTSSQGSTSSYEQYF; DNA: TGCACCAGCAGCCAAGGGTCCACCAGCTCCTACGAGCAGTACTTC
D: -; size: once; J: TRBJ2-2; V: TRBV5-1; CDR3: CASSLRQSLTNTGELFF; DNA: TGCGCCAGCAGCTTGAGACAGTCACTAACGAACACCGGGGAGCTGTTTTTT